This TCR beta chain derives from a study of T cell changes during pregnancy in multiple sclerosis. CDR1 is SGHTA, CDR2 FQGNSA, per germline. V dropped 1 base and J dropped 10; count of bases not matched to a gene: 7. The CDR3 has 14 residues. This clone was seen a few times. Method: immunoSEQ multiplex PCR; TCRdb's copy keeps in-frame clones and lacks some. This sample has about 28,000 clones, with about 91% found just once. The specimen was CD4+ T cells from peripheral blood mononuclear cells, collected in the second trimester of pregnancy. The rearrangement links TRBV7-2 to TRBJ2-1, with 7 bases aligning to TRBD2. This sequence was found in a female donor with multiple sclerosis, enrolled in a pregnancy study. The CDR3 nucleotides read TGTGCCAGCAGCTTAGGGGACTACCCCAAGGAGCAGTTCTTC. Translation gives CASSLGDYPKEQFF.